This entry lists 18 T cell receptor beta chains sequenced from one sample in a study of neoadjuvant anti-PD-1 for oral cavity cancer (dated by TCRdb to about 2021). The time point label on this specimen signifies: before neoadjuvant nivolumab. Receptor libraries were prepared by the immunoSEQ multiplex PCR assay. The immuneACCESS repertoire file appears here via TCRdb, limited to in-frame rearrangements. These files lack a portion of the clones; in checked studies, under half of the deficit traces to unresolved V genes, and the cause of the others is not known. Within this sample are 30,000 to 35,000 clones, with 85% to 90% of them counted one time only. The biggest ten clones account for around 3.2% of the sample. This specimen was PBMCs, taken before nivolumab (anti-PD-1) treatment. The receptors shown here come from a person aged 40 to 85 with oral cavity squamous cell carcinoma.

The chain joins TRBV4-1 to TRBJ1-4; D is undetermined. Germline V gives CDR1 MGHRA, CDR2 YSYEKL. The CDR3 is 15 residues long. Trimming removed 0 bases at V and 3 bases at J, with 8 bases between. CDR3 DNA sequence: TGCGCCAGCAGCCAAGAGGGGAGGCCTAATGAAAAACTGTTTTTT. This translates into CASSQEGRPNEKLFF.

In this sample, this clone turned up a few times. This chain uses TRBV7-2 with TRBJ2-2, with 12 nucleotides matching TRBD2. Germline-derived CDR1 and CDR2 are SGHTA and FQGNSA. V was clipped by 5 bases and J by 6 bases; unmatched bases: 10. This CDR3 has 17 residues. CDR3 nucleotides: TGTGCCAGCAGCCAGTCGGCTAGCGGGGGGGCGGCCGGGGAGCTGTTTTTT. Amino acid sequence: CASSQSASGGAAGELFF.

The genes are TRBV5-6 and TRBJ2-7; D not resolved. Germline CDR1 is SGHDT and CDR2 is YYEEEE. V was clipped by 1 base and J by 0 bases, with 17 bases between them. The CDR3 has 17 amino acids. CDR3 in amino acids: CASSLQTLRASSYEQYF. The CDR3 nucleotides read TGTGCCAGCAGCTTGCAAACTCTCCGGGCTAGCTCCTACGAGCAGTACTTC.

The V call is TRBV5-1, the J call TRBJ2-5; D remains ambiguous. The V end lost 0 bases, the J end lost 1 base, and 10 bases lay between the germline ends. This CDR3 is 15 amino acids long. Germline CDR1 SGHRS, CDR2 YFSETQ. This CDR3 reads CASSLDSTLQETQYF. Here the CDR3 DNA reads TGCGCCAGCAGCTTGGATAGTACCCTCCAAGAGACCCAGTACTTC.

This rearrangement joins TRBV6-5 to TRBJ1-1; D is unclear. This CDR3 has 13 residues. CDR1 MNHEY and CDR2 SVGAGI come from the germline V gene. Trimming cost V 2 bases and J 5 bases, with 9 bases left between them. In DNA, the CDR3 is TGTGCCAGCAGTTACGGAATAGGGACTGAAGCTTTCTTT. The encoded protein is CASSYGIGTEAFF.

The chain recombines TRBV19 with TRBJ1-4; perhaps TRBD1 as D (5 bases). The CDR3 totals 15 residues. Per the germline V gene, CDR1 is LNHDA and CDR2 is SQIVND (reference sequence). Trimming took off 7 bases at V and 0 bases at J, with 12 bases between the two ends. CDR3 residues: CASKEGLATNEKLFF. CDR3 in DNA: TGTGCCAGTAAGGAGGGGCTGGCAACTAATGAAAAACTGTTTTTT.

This clone has a handful of counts. The chain uses TRBV19 and TRBJ1-1; D uncertain. The CDR3 loop spans 12 amino acids. Trimming cost V 7 bases and J 0 bases, with 6 bases left between them. Germline CDR1 and CDR2: LNHDA and SQIVND (reference sequence). The CDR3 DNA reads as TGTGCCAGTAAGGACGTGAACACTGAAGCTTTCTTT. Translating it yields CASKDVNTEAFF.

The chain is built from TRBV21-1 and TRBJ2-4; the table names TRBD1, a call not compared with the DNA. TRBV21-1 is a known pseudogene. The length of the CDR3 is 13 residues. The CDR3 nucleotides read TGTGCCAGAGAGACATTAGCCAAAAACATTCAGTACTTC. This translates into CARETLAKNIQYF.

CDR3 nucleotide sequence: TGTGCCAGCAGCCCCCCGGGAGCGGGGGGGGTCGAGCAGTACTTC. It is translated as CASSPPGAGGVEQYF. V usage is TRBV7-2 and J usage is TRBJ2-7; 10 positions agree with TRBD2. J gave up 6 bases and V 5 bases, and 10 bases lay outside the gene matches. CDR1 is SGHTA, CDR2 FQGNSA, per germline. The CDR3 extends over 15 amino acids. Full variable domain (missing parts from reference TRBV7-2 and TRBJ2-7): GAGVSQSPSNKVTEKGKDVELRCDPISGHTALYWYRQSLGQGLEFLIYFQGNSAPDKSGLPSDRFSAERTGGSVSTLTIQRTQQEDSAVYLCASSPPGAGGVEQYFGPGTRLTVT.

This chain connects TRBV19 to TRBJ1-5, with 9 bases lining up with TRBD1. The CDR3 consists of 15 residues. From germline, CDR1 is LNHDA and CDR2 SQIVND (reference sequence). With 7 bases clipped from V and 1 base from J, the junction kept 5 bases outside the gene matches. CDR3 protein: CASKTTGGSNQPQHF. In DNA form, the CDR3 reads TGTGCCAGTAAAACGACAGGGGGAAGCAATCAGCCCCAGCATTTT.

In this sample, this clone turned up a few times. The chain joins TRBV20-1 to TRBJ1-2; 7 bases are a match to TRBD1. The length of the CDR3 is 10 residues. Trimming at V came to 6 bases and at J to 13 bases, leaving 8 bases not matched to a gene. The germline CDR1 and CDR2 sequences are DFQATT and SNEGSKA (reference sequence). The CDR3 here is CSAYTGDSTF. CDR3 DNA: TGCAGTGCATATACAGGGGATAGCACCTTC.

The rearrangement uses TRBV6-6 and TRBJ2-7; possible D gene TRBD1, 6 bases. The V and J ends lost 6 bases and 0 bases respectively, with 12 bases between them. The CDR3 is made up of 14 amino acids. CDR1 and CDR2 from the germline V gene are MNHNY and SVGAGI (reference sequence). The CDR3 nucleotides are TGTGCCAGCAGAGACGGACAGAGCTCCTACGAGCAGTACTTC. It translates to CASRDGQSSYEQYF.

The chain links TRBV4-3 to TRBJ1-2; D is perhaps TRBD1 (5 bases). The V gene's germline CDR1 is LGHNA and CDR2 YSLEER. CDR3 size: 16 residues. V dropped 2 bases and J dropped 3 bases, with 16 bases sitting between them. The CDR3 nucleotides are TGCGCCAGCAGCCAAACCACAGGTGGGGTAGACTATGGCTACACCTTC. Encoded protein: CASSQTTGGVDYGYTF.

This clone was seen a few times. This rearrangement joins TRBV5-1 to TRBJ2-1; D is uncertain. The V gene lost 0 bases and the J gene lost 7 bases, with 17 bases spanning the gap. This CDR3 is 16 amino acids long. CDR1 is SGHRS, CDR2 YFSETQ, per germline. CDR3 region: CASSLGRVGIGNEQFF. The CDR3 DNA sequence: TGCGCCAGCAGCTTGGGGCGCGTGGGTATTGGGAATGAGCAGTTCTTC.

The chain is built from TRBV5-1 and TRBJ1-2; D gene unclear. Deletions cut 3 bases from V and 2 bases from J, with 14 bases between. CDR1 is SGHRS and CDR2 is YFSETQ in the germline V gene. The CDR3 has 15 amino acids. In DNA, the CDR3 is TGCGCCAGCAGCTCCGGCGGCGGAGAAAACTATGGCTACACCTTC. Amino acid sequence: CASSSGGGENYGYTF.

The gene calls are TRBV14 and TRBJ2-5; 10 nucleotides align to TRBD2. This CDR3 is 16 amino acids long. Unmatched junction bases numbered 5, after V lost 2 bases and J lost 2 bases. Germline-derived CDR1 and CDR2 are SGHDN and FVKESK. CDR3 in amino acids: CASSQSGGAVQETQYF. For the CDR3, the DNA is TGTGCCAGCAGCCAAAGCGGGGGGGCGGTGCAAGAGACCCAGTACTTC. Full variable domain (rest looked up from reference TRBV14 and TRBJ2-5): EAGVTQFPSHSVIEKGQTVTLRCDPISGHDNLYWYRRVMGKEIKFLLHFVKESKQDESGMPNNRFLAERTGGTYSTLKVQPAELEDSGVYFCASSQSGGAVQETQYFGPGTRLLVL.

The CDR3 DNA sequence: TGTGCCAGCAGCCCGATGACAGGGAACAATTCACCCCTCCACTTT. It codes for CASSPMTGNNSPLHF. The J gene is TRBJ1-6, the V gene TRBV6-5, with TRBD1 matching over 7 bases. V lost 6 bases, J lost 7 bases, and 9 bases stayed unmatched. CDR3 length equals 15 residues. CDR1 MNHEY and CDR2 SVGAGI come from the germline V gene.

A note on this clone: The junction departs from the called germline gene at one end, perhaps through a read error. V is TRBV7-2 and J is TRBJ1-2; D remains ambiguous. CDR3 size: 12 residues. Germline V CDR1 and CDR2: SGHTA, FQGNSA. Here the CDR3 DNA reads TGTGCCAGCAGCCTAGCAAACCATGGCTACACCTTC. It specifies CASSLANHGYTF.